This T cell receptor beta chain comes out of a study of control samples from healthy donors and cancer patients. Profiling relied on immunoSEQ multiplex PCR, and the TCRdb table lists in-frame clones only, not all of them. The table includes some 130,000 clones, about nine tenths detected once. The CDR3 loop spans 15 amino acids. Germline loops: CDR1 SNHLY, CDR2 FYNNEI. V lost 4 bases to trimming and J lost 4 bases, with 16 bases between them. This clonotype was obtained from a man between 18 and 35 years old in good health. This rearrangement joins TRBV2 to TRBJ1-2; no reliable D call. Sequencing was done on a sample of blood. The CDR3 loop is CASSVFPRPGYGYTF. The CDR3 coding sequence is TGTGCCAGCAGTGTATTTCCCCGTCCCGGCTATGGCTACACCTTC.